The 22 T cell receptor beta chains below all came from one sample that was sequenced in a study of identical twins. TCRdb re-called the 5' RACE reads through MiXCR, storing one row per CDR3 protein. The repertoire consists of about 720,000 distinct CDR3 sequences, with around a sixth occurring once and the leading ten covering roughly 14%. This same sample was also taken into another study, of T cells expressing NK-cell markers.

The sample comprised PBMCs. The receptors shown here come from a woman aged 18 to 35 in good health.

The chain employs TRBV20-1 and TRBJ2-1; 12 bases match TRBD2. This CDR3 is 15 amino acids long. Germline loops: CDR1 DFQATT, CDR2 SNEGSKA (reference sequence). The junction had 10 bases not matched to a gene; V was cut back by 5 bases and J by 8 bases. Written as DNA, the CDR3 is TGCAGTGCTTCCTCCCTAGCGGGAGGGCCTCATGAGCAGTTCTTC. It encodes CSASSLAGGPHEQFF.

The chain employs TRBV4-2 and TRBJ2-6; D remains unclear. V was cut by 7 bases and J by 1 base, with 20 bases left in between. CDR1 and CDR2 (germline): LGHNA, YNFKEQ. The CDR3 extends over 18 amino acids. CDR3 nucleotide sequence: TGTGCCAGCAAGTTCGCACCAGAAGGATCATCTGGGGCCAACGTCCTGACTTTC. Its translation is CASKFAPEGSSGANVLTF.

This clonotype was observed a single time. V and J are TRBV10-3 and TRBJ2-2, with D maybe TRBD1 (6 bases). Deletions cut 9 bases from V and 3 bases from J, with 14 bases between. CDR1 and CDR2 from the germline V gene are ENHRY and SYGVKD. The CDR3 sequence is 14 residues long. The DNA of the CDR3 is TGTGCCATAATTCGTGAGGGGGACACCGGGGAGCTGTTTTTT. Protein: CAIIREGDTGELFF.

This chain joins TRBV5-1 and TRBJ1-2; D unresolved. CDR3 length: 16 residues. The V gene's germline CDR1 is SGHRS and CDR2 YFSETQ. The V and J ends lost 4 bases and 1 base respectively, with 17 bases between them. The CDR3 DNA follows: TGCGCCAGCAGCCACGCCGTGTTACGGGGTAACTATGGCTACACCTTC. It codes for CASSHAVLRGNYGYTF.

CDR3 in DNA: TGTGCCAGCAGCGCCAGTGTGAACACTGAAGCTTTCTTT. It encodes CASSASVNTEAFF. The chain is built from TRBV7-2 and TRBJ1-1, with no clear D. This CDR3 spans 13 amino acids. V lost 5 bases and J lost 0, with 7 bases in between. From germline, CDR1 is SGHTA and CDR2 FQGNSA.

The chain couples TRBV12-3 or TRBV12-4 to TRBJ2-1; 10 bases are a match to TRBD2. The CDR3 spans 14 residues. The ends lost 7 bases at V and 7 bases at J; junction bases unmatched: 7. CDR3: CASKKREGQNEQFF. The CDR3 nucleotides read TGTGCCAGCAAGAAGCGGGAGGGCCAGAATGAGCAGTTCTTC.

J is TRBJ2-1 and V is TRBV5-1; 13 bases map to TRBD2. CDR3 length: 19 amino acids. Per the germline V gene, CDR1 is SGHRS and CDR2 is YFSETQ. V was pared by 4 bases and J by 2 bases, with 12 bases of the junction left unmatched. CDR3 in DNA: TGCGCCAGCAGCCGAATTGGACTAGCGGGAGAACCACCCTACAATGAGCAGTTCTTC. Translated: CASSRIGLAGEPPYNEQFF.

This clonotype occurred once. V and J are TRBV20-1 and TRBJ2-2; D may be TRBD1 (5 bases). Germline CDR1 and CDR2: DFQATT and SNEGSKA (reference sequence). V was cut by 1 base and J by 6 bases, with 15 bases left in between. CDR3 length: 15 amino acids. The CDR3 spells CSARVPGMRAGELFF. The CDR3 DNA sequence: TGCAGTGCTAGAGTCCCAGGGATGCGAGCCGGGGAGCTGTTTTTT.

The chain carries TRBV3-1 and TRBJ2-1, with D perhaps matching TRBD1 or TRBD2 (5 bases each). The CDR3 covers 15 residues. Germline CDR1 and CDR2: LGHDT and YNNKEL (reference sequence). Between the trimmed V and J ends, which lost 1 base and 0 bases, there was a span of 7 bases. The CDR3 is CASSQGGDSYNEQFF. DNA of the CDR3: TGTGCCAGCAGCCAAGGAGGGGACTCCTACAATGAGCAGTTCTTC.

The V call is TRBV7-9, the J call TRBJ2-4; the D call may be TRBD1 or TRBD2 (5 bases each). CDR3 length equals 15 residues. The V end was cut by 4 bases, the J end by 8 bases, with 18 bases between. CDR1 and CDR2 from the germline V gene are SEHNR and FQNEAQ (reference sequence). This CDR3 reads CASSYDAGMGDIQYF. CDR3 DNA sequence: TGTGCCAGCAGCTATGACGCAGGGATGGGGGACATTCAGTACTTC.

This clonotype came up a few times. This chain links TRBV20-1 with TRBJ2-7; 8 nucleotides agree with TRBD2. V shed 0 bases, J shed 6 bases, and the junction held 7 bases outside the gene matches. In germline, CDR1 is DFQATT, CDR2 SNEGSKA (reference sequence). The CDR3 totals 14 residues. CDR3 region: CSARDTGGGFEQYF. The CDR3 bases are TGCAGTGCTAGAGATACCGGGGGGGGGTTCGAGCAGTACTTC.

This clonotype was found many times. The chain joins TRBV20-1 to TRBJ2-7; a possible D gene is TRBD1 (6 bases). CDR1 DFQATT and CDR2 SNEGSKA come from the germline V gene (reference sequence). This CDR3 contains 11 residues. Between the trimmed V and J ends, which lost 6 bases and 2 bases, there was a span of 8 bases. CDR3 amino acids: CSARTAYEQYF. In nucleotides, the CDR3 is TGCAGTGCGCGGACAGCCTACGAGCAGTACTTC.

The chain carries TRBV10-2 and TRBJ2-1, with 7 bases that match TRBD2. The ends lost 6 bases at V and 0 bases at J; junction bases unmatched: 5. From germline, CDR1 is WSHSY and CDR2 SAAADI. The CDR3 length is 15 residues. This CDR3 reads CASRGERDSYNEQFF. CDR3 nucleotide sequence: TGCGCCAGCAGGGGTGAGCGGGACTCCTACAATGAGCAGTTCTTC.

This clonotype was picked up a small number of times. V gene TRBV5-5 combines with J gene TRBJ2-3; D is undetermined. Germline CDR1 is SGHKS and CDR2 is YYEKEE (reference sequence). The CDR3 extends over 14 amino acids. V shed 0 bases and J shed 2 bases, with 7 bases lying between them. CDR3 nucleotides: TGTGCCAGCAGCTTGGGATTCAACACAGATACGCAGTATTTT. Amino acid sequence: CASSLGFNTDTQYF. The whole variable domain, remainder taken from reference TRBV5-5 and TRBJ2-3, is DAGVTQSPTHLIKTRGQQVTLRCSPISGHKSVSWYQQVLGQGPQFIFQYYEKEERGRGNFPDRFSARQFPNYSSELNVNALLLGDSALYLCASSLGFNTDTQYFGPGTRLTVL.

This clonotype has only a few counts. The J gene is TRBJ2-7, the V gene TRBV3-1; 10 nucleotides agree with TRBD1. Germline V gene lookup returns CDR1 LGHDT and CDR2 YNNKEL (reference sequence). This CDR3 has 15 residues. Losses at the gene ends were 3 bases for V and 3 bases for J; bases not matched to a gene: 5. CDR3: CASSHTGTGDYEQYF. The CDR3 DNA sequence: TGTGCCAGCAGCCACACCGGGACAGGGGACTACGAGCAGTACTTC.

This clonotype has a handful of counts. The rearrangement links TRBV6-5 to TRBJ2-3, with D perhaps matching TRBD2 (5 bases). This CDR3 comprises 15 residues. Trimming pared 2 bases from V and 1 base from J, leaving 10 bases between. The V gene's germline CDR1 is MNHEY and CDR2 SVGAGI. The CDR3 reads CASSYMSGRTDTQYF. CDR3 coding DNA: TGTGCCAGCAGTTACATGAGCGGCCGCACAGATACGCAGTATTTT.

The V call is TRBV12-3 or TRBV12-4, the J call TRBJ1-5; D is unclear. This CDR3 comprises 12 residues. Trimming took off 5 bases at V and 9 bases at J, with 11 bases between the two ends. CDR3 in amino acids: CASSPDSGPQHF. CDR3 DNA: TGTGCCAGCAGTCCCGACTCCGGGCCCCAGCATTTT.

The CDR3 loop is CASSLASSGSLYEQFF. In DNA form, the CDR3 reads TGTGCCAGCAGCTTAGCGTCTAGCGGGAGCCTCTATGAGCAGTTCTTC. The chain uses TRBV7-2 and TRBJ2-1; TRBD2 aligns across 10 bases. This CDR3 region has 16 residues. Germline V gene lookup returns CDR1 SGHTA and CDR2 FQGNSA. Trimming took 0 bases from V and 8 from J; bases not matched to a gene: 7.

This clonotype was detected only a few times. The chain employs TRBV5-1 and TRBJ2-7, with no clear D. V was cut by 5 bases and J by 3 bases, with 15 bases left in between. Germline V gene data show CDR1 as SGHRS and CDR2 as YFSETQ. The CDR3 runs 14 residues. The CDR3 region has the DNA TGCGCCAGCAGGCCCCCCCAGGCGAACTACGAGCAGTACTTC. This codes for CASRPPQANYEQYF.

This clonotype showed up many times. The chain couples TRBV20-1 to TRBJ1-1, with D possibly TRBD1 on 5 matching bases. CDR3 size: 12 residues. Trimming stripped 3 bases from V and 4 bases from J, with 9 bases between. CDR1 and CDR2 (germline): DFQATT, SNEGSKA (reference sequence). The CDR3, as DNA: TGCAGTGCTAGGGGGGGGGGCACTGAAGCTTTCTTT. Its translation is CSARGGGTEAFF.

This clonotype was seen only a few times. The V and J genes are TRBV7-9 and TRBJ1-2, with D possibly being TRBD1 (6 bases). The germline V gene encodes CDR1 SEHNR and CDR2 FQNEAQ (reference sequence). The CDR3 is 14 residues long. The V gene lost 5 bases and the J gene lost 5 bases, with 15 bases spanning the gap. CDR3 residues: CASSTHTGYYGYTF. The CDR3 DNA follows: TGTGCCAGCAGCACCCATACAGGGTATTATGGCTACACCTTC.

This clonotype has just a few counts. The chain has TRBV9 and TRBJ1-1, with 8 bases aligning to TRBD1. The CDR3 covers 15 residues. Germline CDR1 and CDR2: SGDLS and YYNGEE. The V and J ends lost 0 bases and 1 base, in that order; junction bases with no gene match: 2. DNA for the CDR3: TGTGCCAGCAGCGTAGGGGGGACAGGGAACACTGAAGCTTTCTTT. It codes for CASSVGGTGNTEAFF. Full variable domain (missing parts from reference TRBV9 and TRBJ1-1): DSGVTQTPKHLITATGQRVTLRCSPRSGDLSVYWYQQSLDQGLQFLIQYYNGEERAKGNILERFSAQQFPDLHSELNLSSLELGDSALYFCASSVGGTGNTEAFFGQGTRLTVV.